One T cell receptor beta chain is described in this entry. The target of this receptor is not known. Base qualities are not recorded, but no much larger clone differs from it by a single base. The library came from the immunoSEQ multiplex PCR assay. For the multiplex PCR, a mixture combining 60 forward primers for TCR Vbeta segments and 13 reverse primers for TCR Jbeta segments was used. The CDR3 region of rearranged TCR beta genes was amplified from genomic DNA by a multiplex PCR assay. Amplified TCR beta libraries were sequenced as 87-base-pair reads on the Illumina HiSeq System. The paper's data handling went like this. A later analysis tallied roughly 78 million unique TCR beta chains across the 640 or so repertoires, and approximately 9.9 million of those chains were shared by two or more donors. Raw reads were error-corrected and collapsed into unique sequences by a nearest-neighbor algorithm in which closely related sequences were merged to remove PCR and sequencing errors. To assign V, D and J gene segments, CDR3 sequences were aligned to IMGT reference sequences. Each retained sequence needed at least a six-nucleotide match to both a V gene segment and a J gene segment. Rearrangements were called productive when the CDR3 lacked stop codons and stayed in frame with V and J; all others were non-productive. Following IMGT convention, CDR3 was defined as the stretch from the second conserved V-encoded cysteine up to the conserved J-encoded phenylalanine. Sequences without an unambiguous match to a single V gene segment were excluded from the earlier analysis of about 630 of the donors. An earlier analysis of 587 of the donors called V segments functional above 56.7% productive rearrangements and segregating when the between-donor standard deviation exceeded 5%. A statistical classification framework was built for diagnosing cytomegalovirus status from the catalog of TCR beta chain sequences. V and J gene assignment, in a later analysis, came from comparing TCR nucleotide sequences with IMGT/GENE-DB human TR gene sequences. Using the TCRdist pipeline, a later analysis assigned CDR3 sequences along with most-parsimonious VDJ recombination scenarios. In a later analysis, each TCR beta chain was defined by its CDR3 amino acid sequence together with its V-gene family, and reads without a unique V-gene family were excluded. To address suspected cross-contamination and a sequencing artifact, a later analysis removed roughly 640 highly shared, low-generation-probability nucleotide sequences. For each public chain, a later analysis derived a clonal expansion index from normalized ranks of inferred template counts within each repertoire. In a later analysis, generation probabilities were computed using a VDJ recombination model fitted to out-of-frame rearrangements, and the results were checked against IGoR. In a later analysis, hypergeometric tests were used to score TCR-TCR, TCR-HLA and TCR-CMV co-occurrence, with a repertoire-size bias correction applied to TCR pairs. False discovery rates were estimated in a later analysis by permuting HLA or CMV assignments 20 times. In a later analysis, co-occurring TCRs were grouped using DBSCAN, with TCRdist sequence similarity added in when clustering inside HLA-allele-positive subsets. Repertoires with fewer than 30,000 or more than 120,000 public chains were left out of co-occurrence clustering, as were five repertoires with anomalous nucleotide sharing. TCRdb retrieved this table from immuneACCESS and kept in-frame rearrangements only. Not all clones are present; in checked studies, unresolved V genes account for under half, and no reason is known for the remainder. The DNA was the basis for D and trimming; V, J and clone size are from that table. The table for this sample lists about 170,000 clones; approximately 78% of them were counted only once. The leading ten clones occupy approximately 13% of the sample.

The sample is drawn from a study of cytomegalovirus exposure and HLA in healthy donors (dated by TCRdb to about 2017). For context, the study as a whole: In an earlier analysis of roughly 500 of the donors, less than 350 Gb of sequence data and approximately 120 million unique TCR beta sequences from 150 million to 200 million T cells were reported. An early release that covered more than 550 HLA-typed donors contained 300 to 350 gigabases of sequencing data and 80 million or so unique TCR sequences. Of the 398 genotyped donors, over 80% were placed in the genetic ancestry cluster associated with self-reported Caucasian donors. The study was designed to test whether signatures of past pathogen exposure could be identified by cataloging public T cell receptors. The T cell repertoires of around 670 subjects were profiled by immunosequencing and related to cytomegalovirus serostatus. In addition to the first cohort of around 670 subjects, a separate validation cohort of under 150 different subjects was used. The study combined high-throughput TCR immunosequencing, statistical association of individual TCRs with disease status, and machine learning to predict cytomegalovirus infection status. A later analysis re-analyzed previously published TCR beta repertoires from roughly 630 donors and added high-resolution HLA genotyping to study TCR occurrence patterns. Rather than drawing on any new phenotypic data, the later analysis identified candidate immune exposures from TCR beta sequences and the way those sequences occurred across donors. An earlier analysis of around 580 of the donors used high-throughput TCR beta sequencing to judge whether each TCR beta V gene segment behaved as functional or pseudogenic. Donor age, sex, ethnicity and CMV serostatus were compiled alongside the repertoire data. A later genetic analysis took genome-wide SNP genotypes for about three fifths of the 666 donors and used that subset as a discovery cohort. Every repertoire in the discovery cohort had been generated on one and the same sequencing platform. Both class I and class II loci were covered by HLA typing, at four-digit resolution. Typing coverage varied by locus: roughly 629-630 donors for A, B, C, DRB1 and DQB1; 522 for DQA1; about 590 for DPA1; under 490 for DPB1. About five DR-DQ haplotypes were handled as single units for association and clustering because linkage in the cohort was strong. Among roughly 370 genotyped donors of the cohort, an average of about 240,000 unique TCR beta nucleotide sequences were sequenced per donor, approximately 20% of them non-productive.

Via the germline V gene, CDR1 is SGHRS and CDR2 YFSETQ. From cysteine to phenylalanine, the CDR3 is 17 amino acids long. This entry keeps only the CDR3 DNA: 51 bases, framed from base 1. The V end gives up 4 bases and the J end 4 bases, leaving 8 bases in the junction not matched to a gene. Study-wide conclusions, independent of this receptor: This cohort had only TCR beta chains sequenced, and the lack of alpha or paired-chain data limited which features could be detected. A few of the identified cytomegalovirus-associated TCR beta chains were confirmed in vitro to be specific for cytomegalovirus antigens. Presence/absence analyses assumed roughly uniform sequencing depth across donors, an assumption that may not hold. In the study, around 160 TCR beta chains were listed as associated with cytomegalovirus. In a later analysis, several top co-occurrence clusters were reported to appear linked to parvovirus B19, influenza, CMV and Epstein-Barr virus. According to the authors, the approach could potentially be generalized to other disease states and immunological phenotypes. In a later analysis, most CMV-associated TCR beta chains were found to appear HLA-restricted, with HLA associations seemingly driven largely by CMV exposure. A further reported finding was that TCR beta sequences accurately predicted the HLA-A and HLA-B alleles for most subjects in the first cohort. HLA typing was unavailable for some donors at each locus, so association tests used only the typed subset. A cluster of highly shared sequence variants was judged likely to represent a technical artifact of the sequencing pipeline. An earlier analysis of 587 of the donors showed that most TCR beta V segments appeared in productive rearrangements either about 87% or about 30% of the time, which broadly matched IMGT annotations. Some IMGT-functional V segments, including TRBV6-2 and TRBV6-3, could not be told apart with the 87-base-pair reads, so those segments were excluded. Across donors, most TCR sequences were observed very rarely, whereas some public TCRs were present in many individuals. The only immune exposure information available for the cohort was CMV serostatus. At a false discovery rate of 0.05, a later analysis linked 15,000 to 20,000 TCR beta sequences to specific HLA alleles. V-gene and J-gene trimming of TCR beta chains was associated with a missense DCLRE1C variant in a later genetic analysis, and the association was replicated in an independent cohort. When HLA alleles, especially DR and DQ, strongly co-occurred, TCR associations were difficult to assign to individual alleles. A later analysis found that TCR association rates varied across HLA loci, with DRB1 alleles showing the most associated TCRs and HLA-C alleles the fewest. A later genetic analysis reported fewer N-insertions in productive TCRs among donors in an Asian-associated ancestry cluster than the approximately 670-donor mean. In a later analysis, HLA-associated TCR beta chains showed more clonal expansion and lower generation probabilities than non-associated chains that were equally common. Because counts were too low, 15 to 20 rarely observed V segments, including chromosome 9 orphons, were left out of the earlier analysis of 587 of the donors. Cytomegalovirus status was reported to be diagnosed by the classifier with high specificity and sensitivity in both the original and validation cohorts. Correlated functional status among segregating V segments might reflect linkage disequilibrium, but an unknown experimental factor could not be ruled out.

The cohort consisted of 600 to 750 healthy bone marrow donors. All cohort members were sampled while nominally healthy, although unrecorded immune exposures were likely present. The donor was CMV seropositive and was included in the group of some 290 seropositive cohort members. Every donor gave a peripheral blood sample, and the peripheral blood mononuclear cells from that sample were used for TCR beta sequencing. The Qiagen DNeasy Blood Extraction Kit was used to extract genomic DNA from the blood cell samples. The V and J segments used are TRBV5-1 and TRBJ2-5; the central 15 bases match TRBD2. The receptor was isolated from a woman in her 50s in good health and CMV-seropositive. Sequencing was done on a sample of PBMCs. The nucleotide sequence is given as TGCGCCAGCAGCCACGGACTAGCGGGGGGGCGTGGAGAGACCCAGTACTTC. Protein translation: CASSHGLAGGRGETQYF.